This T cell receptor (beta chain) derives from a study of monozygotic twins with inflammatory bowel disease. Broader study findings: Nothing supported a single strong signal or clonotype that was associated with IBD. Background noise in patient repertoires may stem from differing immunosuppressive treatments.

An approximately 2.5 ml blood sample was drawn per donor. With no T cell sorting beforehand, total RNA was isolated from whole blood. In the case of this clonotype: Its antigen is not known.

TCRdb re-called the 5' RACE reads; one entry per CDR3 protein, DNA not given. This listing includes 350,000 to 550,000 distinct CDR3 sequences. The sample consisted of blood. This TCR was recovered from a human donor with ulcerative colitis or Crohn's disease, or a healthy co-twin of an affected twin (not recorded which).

The CDR3 spells CATSRGAGGTNEQFF. V and J are TRBV15 and TRBJ2-1; there is no DNA to check the TCRdb D call of TRBD2. The CDR3 extends over 15 amino acids. The germline CDR1 and CDR2 sequences are LNHNV and YYDKDF (reference sequence).